This TCR beta chain was identified during a study of cytomegalovirus exposure and HLA in healthy donors. The CDR3 is 16 residues long. Looked up from germline, CDR1 is MDHEN and CDR2 is SYDVKM. The V segment lost 0 bases and the J segment 2 bases; nucleotides outside the gene matches: 1. In the PCR, 60 Vbeta and 13 Jbeta primers were used. This table comes from immunoSEQ multiplex PCR, and its TCRdb copy is limited to in-frame clones, with some not included. The specimen's table records some 130,000 clones. The chain employs TRBV28 and TRBJ2-2, with TRBD2 identical over 9 bases. This sequence originates from a woman aged 60-75 years in good health and CMV-seronegative. The sample consisted of PBMCs. The CDR3 nucleotides are TGTGCCAGCAGTTTATGGACTAGCGGAAACACCGGGGAGCTGTTTTTT. As protein: CASSLWTSGNTGELFF.